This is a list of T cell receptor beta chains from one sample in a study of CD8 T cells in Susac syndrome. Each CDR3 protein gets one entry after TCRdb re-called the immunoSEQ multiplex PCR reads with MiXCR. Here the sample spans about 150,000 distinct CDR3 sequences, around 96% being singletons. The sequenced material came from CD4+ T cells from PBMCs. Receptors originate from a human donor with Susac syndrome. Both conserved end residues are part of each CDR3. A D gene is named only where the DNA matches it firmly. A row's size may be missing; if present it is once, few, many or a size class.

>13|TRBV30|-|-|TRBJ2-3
CAWSQRRGDTQYF
TGTGCCTGGAGTCAAAGGAGGGGAGATACGCAGTATTTT
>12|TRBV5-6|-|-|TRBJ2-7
CASSYQTYEQYF
TGTGCCAGCAGTTATCAGACCTACGAGCAGTACTTC
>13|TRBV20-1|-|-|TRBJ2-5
CSAIRGNQETQYF
TGCAGTGCTATTCGGGGGAACCAAGAGACCCAGTACTTC
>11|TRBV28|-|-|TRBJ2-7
CASSWTYEQYF
TGTGCCAGTTCGTGGACCTACGAGCAGTACTTC
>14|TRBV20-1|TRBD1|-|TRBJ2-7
CSAITGDGTYEQYF
TGCAGTGCTATTACAGGGGATGGGACCTACGAGCAGTACTTC
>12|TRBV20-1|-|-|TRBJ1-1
CSATNKNTEAFF
TGCAGTGCTACTAATAAGAACACTGAAGCTTTCTTT
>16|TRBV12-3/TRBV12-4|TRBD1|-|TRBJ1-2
CASSPGTALPNYGYTF
TGTGCCAGCAGCCCGGGGACAGCGCTACCAAACTATGGCTACACCTTC
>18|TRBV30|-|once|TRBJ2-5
CAWSGVRPGGTNQETQYF
TGTGCCTGGAGTGGGGTGAGGCCGGGCGGTACAAACCAAGAGACCCAGTACTTC
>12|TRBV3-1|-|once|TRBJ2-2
CASTQGPGELFF
TGTGCCAGCACCCAGGGACCCGGGGAGCTGTTTTTT
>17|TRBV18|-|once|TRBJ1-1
CASSLRFRTAMNTEAFF
TGTGCCAGCTCACTCCGTTTTAGGACAGCCATGAACACTGAAGCTTTCTTT
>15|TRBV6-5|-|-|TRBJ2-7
CASSYQSGPGYEQYF
TGTGCCAGCAGTTACCAATCAGGGCCTGGCTACGAGCAGTACTTC
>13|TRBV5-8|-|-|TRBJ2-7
CASSASVLYEQYF
TGTGCCAGCAGCGCTAGCGTGCTTTACGAGCAGTACTTC
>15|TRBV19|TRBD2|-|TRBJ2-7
CASSIQQRGPYEQYF
TGTGCCAGTAGTATACAGCAGCGGGGCCCCTACGAGCAGTACTTC
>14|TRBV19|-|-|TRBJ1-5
CASSIKGKYQPQHF
TGTGCCAGTAGTATAAAGGGCAAGTATCAGCCCCAGCATTTT
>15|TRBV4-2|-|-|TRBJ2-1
CASSQDGGANNEQFF
TGTGCCAGCAGCCAAGATGGCGGGGCCAACAATGAGCAGTTCTTC
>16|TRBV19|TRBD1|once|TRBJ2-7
CASSRTGTGSPYEQYF
TGTGCCAGTAGTAGAACCGGGACAGGCAGCCCCTACGAGCAGTACTTC
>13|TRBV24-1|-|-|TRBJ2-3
CASSNPNTDTQYF
TGTGCCAGCAGTAATCCTAACACAGATACGCAGTATTTT
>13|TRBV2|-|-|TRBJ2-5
CASSVDFQETQYF
TGTGCCAGCAGTGTGGACTTCCAAGAGACCCAGTACTTC
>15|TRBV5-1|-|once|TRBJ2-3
CASSLSGATTDTQYF
TGCGCCAGCAGCTTGTCAGGAGCGACCACAGATACGCAGTATTTT
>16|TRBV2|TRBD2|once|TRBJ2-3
CASGGGLAGREDTQYF
TGTGCCAGCGGGGGTGGACTAGCGGGAAGGGAAGATACGCAGTATTTT
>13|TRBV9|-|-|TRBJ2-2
CASSEGATGELFF
TGTGCCAGCAGCGAGGGAGCCACCGGGGAGCTGTTTTTT
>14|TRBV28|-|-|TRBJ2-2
CASTSNGYTGELFF
TGTGCCAGCACCTCCAACGGATACACCGGGGAGCTGTTTTTT
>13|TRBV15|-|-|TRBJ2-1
CATSSRLGHEQFF
TGTGCCACCAGCAGCAGGCTGGGGCATGAGCAGTTCTTC
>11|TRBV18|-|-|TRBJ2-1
CASSQINEQFF
TGTGCCAGCTCACAGATCAATGAGCAGTTCTTC
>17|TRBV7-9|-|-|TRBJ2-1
CASSQSPTSVEHNEQFF
TGTGCCAGCAGTCAAAGCCCGACTTCTGTAGAACACAATGAGCAGTTCTTC
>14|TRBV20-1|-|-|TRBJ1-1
CSAERPPGNTEAFF
TGCAGTGCAGAAAGACCGCCGGGGAACACTGAAGCTTTCTTT
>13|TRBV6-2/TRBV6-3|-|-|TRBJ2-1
CASSEIPYNEQFF
TGTGCCAGCAGTGAGATACCCTACAATGAGCAGTTCTTC
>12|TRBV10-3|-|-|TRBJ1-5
CAISDMNQPQHF
TGTGCCATCAGTGACATGAATCAGCCCCAGCATTTT
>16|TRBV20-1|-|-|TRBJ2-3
CSAVTGGTPRTDTQYF
TGCAGTGCCGTAACCGGTGGGACACCCCGCACAGATACGCAGTATTTT
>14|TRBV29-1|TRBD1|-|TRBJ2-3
CSVEFGTGLDTQYF
TGCAGCGTTGAATTTGGGACAGGCTTAGATACGCAGTATTTT
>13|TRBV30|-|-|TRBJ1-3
CAWDILSGNTIYF
TGTGCCTGGGACATACTTTCTGGAAACACCATATATTTT
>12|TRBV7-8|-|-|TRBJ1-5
CASSLGLGPQHF
TGTGCCAGCAGCTTAGGGCTGGGGCCCCAGCATTTT
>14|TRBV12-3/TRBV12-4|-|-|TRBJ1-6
CASSFNPPGSPLHF
TGTGCCAGCAGTTTTAACCCTCCGGGATCACCCCTCCACTTT
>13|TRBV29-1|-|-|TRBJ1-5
CSVEGQPNQPQHF
TGCAGCGTTGAGGGGCAGCCTAATCAGCCCCAGCATTTT
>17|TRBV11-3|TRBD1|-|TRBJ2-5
CASSLSWSGQGQETQYF
TGTGCCAGCAGCTTATCTTGGTCCGGACAGGGCCAAGAGACCCAGTACTTC
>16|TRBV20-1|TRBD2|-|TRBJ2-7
CSARGPTSGRGYEQYF
TGCAGTGCTAGAGGCCCTACTAGCGGGAGAGGTTACGAGCAGTACTTC
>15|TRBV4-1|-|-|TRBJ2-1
CASSPERAKNNEQFF
TGCGCCAGCAGCCCGGAGAGGGCGAAGAACAATGAGCAGTTCTTC
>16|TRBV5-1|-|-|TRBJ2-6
CASSLSFASGANVLTF
TGCGCCAGCAGCTTGTCCTTTGCCTCTGGGGCCAACGTCCTGACTTTC
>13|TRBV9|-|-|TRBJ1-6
CASSVGYNSPLHF
TGTGCCAGCAGCGTTGGGTATAATTCACCCCTCCACTTT
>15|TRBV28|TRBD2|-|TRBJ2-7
CASSTGLAGTYEQYF
TGTGCCAGCAGCACGGGACTAGCGGGGACCTACGAGCAGTACTTC
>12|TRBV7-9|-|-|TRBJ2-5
CATQGAQETQYF
TGTGCCACCCAGGGAGCCCAAGAGACCCAGTACTTC
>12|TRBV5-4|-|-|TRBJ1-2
CASSLSLDGYTF
TGTGCCAGCAGCCTCAGCTTAGATGGCTACACCTTC
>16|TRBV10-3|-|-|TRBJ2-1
CAISTSEGAARREQFF
TGTGCCATCAGTACGAGCGAGGGCGCGGCACGCAGGGAGCAGTTCTTC
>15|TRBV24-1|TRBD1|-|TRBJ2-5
CATSDLDRGQETQYF
TGTGCCACCAGTGACTTGGACAGGGGGCAAGAGACCCAGTACTTC